This T cell receptor (beta chain) was identified during a study of human T cells and chemical hapten exposure. Study-level results: The study found expanded TCRs formed significantly more large CDR3 similarity clusters than controls.

Time point given: pre-sensitization, week 0. Treatment described: therapeutic diphenylcyclopropenone sensitization with weekly scalp DPC. Trimming took off 8 bases at V and 6 bases at J, with 22 bases between the two ends. This CDR3 region has 15 residues. CDR1 and CDR2 from the germline V gene are SNHLY and FYNNEI. This clonotype was observed a few times. What it recognizes is unknown. Authors' analysis steps: Sampled TCR counts reached a median of roughly 100,000 per sample, with values ranging from roughly 20,000 to 750,000. TCRdb re-analysed the RACE reads in MiXCR, keeping a single row per CDR3 protein. The V and J calls here are based on TCRdb, not the publication. The sample consists of some 300,000 distinct CDR3 sequences, 4.5% to 7% of them appearing once.

The material sequenced was whole blood, taken in connection with sensitization to the hapten diphenylcyclopropenone (DPC). The rearrangement links TRBV2 to TRBJ1-2; D is perhaps TRBD1 (6 bases). This receptor was identified in a woman between 18 and 30 years old with alopecia areata. Some clones in this sample may be carry-over from other donors' samples. As DNA, the CDR3 is TGTGCCAGCGCTGAAGGGTCAGGGGACTGGAATGGCTACACCTTC. Residues: CASAEGSGDWNGYTF.